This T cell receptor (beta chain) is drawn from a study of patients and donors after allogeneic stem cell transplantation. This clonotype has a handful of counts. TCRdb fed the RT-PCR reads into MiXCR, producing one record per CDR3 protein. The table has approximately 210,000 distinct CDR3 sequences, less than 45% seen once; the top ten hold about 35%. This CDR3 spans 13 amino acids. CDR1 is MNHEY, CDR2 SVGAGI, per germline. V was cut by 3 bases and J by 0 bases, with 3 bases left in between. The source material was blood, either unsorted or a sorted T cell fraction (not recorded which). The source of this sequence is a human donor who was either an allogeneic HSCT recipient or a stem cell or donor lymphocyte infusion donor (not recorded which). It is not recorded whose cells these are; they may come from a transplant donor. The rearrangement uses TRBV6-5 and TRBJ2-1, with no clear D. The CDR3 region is CASSYNSYNEQFF. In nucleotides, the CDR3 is TGTGCCAGCAGTTATAACTCCTACAATGAGCAGTTCTTC.